Each of the 17 T cell receptor beta chains below was sequenced from the same sample in a study of cytomegalovirus exposure and HLA in healthy donors. 13 Jbeta primers and 60 Vbeta primers were used for the PCR. Sequencing used immunoSEQ multiplex PCR; TCRdb keeps in-frame clones, though not all of them. This sample has tens of thousands of clones, with 70% to 80% found just once. Sequencing input: PBMCs. The receptors here all came from a man aged 55 to 70 in good health and CMV-seronegative.

The rearrangement uses TRBV7-6 and TRBJ2-1; a weak D match, TRBD2 (5 bases). Between the trimmed V and J ends, which lost 3 bases and 0 bases, there was a span of 12 bases. The CDR3 has 16 residues. In germline, CDR1 is SGHVS, CDR2 FNYEAQ. CDR3 nucleotide sequence: TGTGCCAGCAGCTTGCCAGCGGTCCGCTCCTACAATGAGCAGTTCTTC. Protein product: CASSLPAVRSYNEQFF.

V gene TRBV19 combines with J gene TRBJ2-7; D uncertain. Germline V lookup: CDR1 LNHDA, CDR2 SQIVND (reference sequence). The CDR3 has 10 amino acids. V was cut by 10 bases and J by 9 bases, with 13 bases left in between. The DNA for the CDR3 is TGTGCCATGCGTAGAGGCGGGCAGTACTTC. It codes for CAMRRGGQYF.

This sequence joins TRBV5-1 and TRBJ2-7; TRBD2 might be the D (5 bases). The CDR3 is made up of 14 amino acids. Trimming took off 3 bases at V and 6 bases at J, with 16 bases between the two ends. Germline CDR1 SGHRS, CDR2 YFSETQ. CDR3 region: CASSSMSVEGEQYF. The DNA for the CDR3 is TGCGCCAGCAGCTCCATGTCGGTCGAGGGCGAGCAGTACTTC. The whole variable domain, remainder taken from reference TRBV5-1 and TRBJ2-7, is KAGVTQTPRYLIKTRGQQVTLSCSPISGHRSVSWYQQTPGQGLQFLFEYFSETQRNKGNFPGRFSGRQFSNSRSEMNVSTLELGDSALYLCASSSMSVEGEQYFGPGTRLTVT.

This rearrangement joins TRBV27 to TRBJ1-1; TRBD1 matches 8 bases. CDR3 length: 15 amino acids. Germline lookup yields CDR1 MNHEY and CDR2 SMNVEV (reference sequence). Losses at the gene ends were 3 bases for V and 4 bases for J; bases not matched to a gene: 7. The CDR3: CASSFRTGLSTEAFF. The CDR3 nucleotides are TGTGCCAGCAGTTTCCGGACAGGGTTAAGCACTGAAGCTTTCTTT.

The chain is built from TRBV7-2 and TRBJ1-5, with D perhaps matching TRBD1 (5 bases). Per germline, CDR1 SGHTA and CDR2 FQGNSA. The CDR3 runs to 14 residues. Trimming took off 5 bases at V and 6 bases at J, with 14 bases between the two ends. The CDR3 DNA reads as TGTGCCAGCAGCCCCGCGTTGGACACTCAGCCCCAGCATTTT. Protein product: CASSPALDTQPQHF. Full variable domain (remainder filled in from reference TRBV7-2 and TRBJ1-5): GAGVSQSPSNKVTEKGKDVELRCDPISGHTALYWYRQSLGQGLEFLIYFQGNSAPDKSGLPSDRFSAERTGGSVSTLTIQRTQQEDSAVYLCASSPALDTQPQHFGDGTRLSIL.

The chain combines TRBV29-1 with TRBJ1-6; TRBD1 matches 11 bases. The germline gives CDR1 SQVTM, CDR2 ANQGSEA. The CDR3 is 14 residues long. The J segment lost 6 bases and the V segment lost 5 bases, leaving 3 bases of the junction unmatched. CDR3 residues: CSVRTGGPNSPLHF. The DNA of the CDR3 is TGCAGCGTTAGGACAGGGGGCCCTAATTCACCCCTCCACTTT.

The chain links TRBV5-6 to TRBJ2-7, with TRBD1 matching 10 bases. This CDR3 spans 18 amino acids. CDR1 and CDR2 (germline): SGHDT, YYEEEE. V lost 3 bases to trimming and J lost 7 bases; unmatched junction nucleotides: 19. The CDR3 loop reads CASSWNRDRGDLVGEQYF. The CDR3 region has the DNA TGTGCCAGCAGCTGGAACCGGGACAGGGGAGATCTAGTGGGTGAGCAGTACTTC.

J is TRBJ1-5 and V is TRBV4-3; no firm D call. The V gene lost 3 bases and the J gene lost 4 bases, with 7 bases spanning the gap. Germline CDR1 and CDR2: LGHNA and YSLEER. This CDR3 is built from 13 residues. The CDR3 nucleotides read TGCGCCAGCAGCCAGAGTTGGAATCAGCCCCAGCATTTT. Protein sequence: CASSQSWNQPQHF.

This clone was observed a handful of times. The chain carries TRBV9 and TRBJ1-5; D remains ambiguous. Trimming cost V 3 bases and J 4 bases, with 11 bases left between them. CDR1 SGDLS and CDR2 YYNGEE come from the germline V gene. CDR3 length: 14 amino acids. CDR3: CASSAAGKNQPQHF. CDR3 sequence (DNA): TGTGCCAGCAGCGCCGCCGGGAAGAATCAGCCCCAGCATTTT.

This clone has a single count. The junction departs from germline at one end; a sequencing error may be responsible. This chain joins TRBV15 and TRBJ1-5; 10 bases map to TRBD1. CDR3 length: 14 residues. Germline lookup yields CDR1 LNHNV and CDR2 YYDKDF (reference sequence). CDR3 coding DNA: TGTGCCACCAGCAGGACAGGGGGCAAACAGCCCCAGCATTTT. Protein product: CATSRTGGKQPQHF.

The chain links TRBV10-1 to TRBJ2-2; D remains unclear. V was cut by 2 bases and J by 5 bases, with 9 bases left in between. The germline gives CDR1 WNHNN, CDR2 SYGVQD (reference sequence). The CDR3 contains 14 residues. CDR3 amino acids: CASSEAPRTGELFF. CDR3 bases: TGCGCCAGCAGTGAGGCTCCTAGAACCGGGGAGCTGTTTTTT.

This chain connects TRBV5-6 to TRBJ2-7; maybe TRBD2 (6 bases). Germline CDR1 reads SGHDT; CDR2 reads YYEEEE. The V end lost 4 bases, the J end lost 4 bases, and 6 bases lay between the germline ends. The CDR3 totals 11 residues. In DNA, the CDR3 is TGTGCCAGCAGCCGGGGGTACGAGCAGTACTTC. The encoded protein is CASSRGYEQYF.

This chain links TRBV7-2 with TRBJ2-7; weak D call: TRBD1 (5 bases). Trimming took off 5 bases at V and 7 bases at J, with 12 bases between the two ends. CDR3 length: 12 residues. Germline V gene data show CDR1 as SGHTA and CDR2 as FQGNSA. The CDR3 DNA reads TGTGCCAGCAGCCAGGGATTGAGGGAGCAGTACTTC. Translation gives CASSQGLREQYF.

The CDR3 reads CASKGTGSTDTQYF. The CDR3 nucleotides read TGTGCCAGCAAGGGGACAGGGAGCACAGATACGCAGTATTTT. The V call is TRBV9, the J call TRBJ2-3, with 9 bases matching TRBD1. Germline V gene data show CDR1 as SGDLS and CDR2 as YYNGEE. After removal of 6 bases from V and 0 bases from J, the junction contained 2 bases not matched to a gene. CDR3 size: 14 residues.

This clone has just a few counts. The rearrangement uses TRBV19 and TRBJ2-7, with D maybe TRBD1 (6 bases). There are 12 residues in the CDR3. Trimming took 6 bases from V and 3 from J, leaving 9 bases between them. Germline V gives CDR1 LNHDA, CDR2 SQIVND (reference sequence). Written as DNA, the CDR3 is TGTGCCAGTAGCGCGACAGGCTACGAGCAGTACTTC. It specifies CASSATGYEQYF.

This clone was counted only a few times. This chain uses TRBV15 with TRBJ2-7; possible D gene TRBD2, 6 bases. Germline-derived CDR1 and CDR2 are LNHNV and YYDKDF (reference sequence). The CDR3 contains 15 residues. Trimming took 0 bases from V and 2 from J, leaving 11 bases between them. CDR3 nucleotide sequence: TGTGCCACCAGCAGAGAGGGAGGTAGGACCTACGAGCAGTACTTC. Amino acids: CATSREGGRTYEQYF.

V is TRBV5-6 and J is TRBJ2-2; TRBD2 aligns across 8 bases. CDR3 size: 15 residues. CDR1 SGHDT and CDR2 YYEEEE come from the germline V gene. J gave up 7 bases and V 2 bases, and 7 bases lay outside the gene matches. The CDR3 coding sequence is TGTGCCAGCAGCTTTTCGGGAGGGTTTGGCGGGGAGCTGTTTTTT. Translation: CASSFSGGFGGELFF.